Listed below are T cell receptor beta chains from one sample, sequenced in a study of technical replicates of blood from a handful of donors. This table comes from immunoSEQ multiplex PCR, and its TCRdb copy is limited to in-frame clones, with some not included. The sample yields just under 100,000 clones, roughly 96% seen once. Sequencing used T cells isolated from PBMCs. All receptors come from a human donor in good health. Both conserved end residues are part of each CDR3. Each record gives: V gene, D gene, J gene, clone size, CDR3 protein, CDR3 DNA. The D gene is left open where the match is weak. Size tells how often a clone was seen (once, few, many) or the class of an expanded clone, and some rows leave it out.

V: TRBV18
D: -
J: TRBJ1-4
size: -
CDR3: CASSITQGKGEKLFF
DNA: TGTGCCAGCTCAATAACACAGGGAAAAGGTGAAAAACTGTTTTTT

V: TRBV5-1
D: TRBD1
J: TRBJ2-1
size: -
CDR3: CASSLTGGRYNEQFF
DNA: TGCGCCAGCAGCTTGACAGGGGGACGCTACAATGAGCAGTTCTTC

V: TRBV21-1
D: -
J: TRBJ1-5
size: -
CDR3: CASSKGEEMGVGQPQHF
DNA: TGTGCCAGCAGCAAAGGGGAGGAAATGGGGGTAGGGCAGCCCCAGCATTTT

V: TRBV27
D: -
J: TRBJ2-1
size: -
CDR3: CASIEYSGSYNEQFF
DNA: TGTGCCAGCATTGAATACAGTGGATCCTACAATGAGCAGTTCTTC

V: TRBV30
D: TRBD2
J: TRBJ2-1
size: -
CDR3: CAWDLKPGLAGTEQFF
DNA: TGTGCCTGGGACCTAAAACCGGGACTAGCGGGGACTGAGCAGTTCTTC

V: TRBV6-5
D: -
J: TRBJ2-7
size: few
CDR3: CASSSRQSSYEQYF
DNA: TGTGCCAGCAGCTCCCGACAGAGTTCCTACGAGCAGTACTTC

V: TRBV9
D: TRBD1
J: TRBJ2-5
size: once
CDR3: CASSPRDRGLQETQYF
DNA: TGTGCCAGCAGCCCCCGGGACAGGGGCTTACAAGAGACCCAGTACTTC

V: TRBV28
D: TRBD2
J: TRBJ2-3
size: -
CDR3: CASSSQAGWDTQYF
DNA: TGTGCCAGCAGTTCACAAGCGGGGTGGGATACGCAGTATTTT

V: TRBV19
D: -
J: TRBJ2-7
size: -
CDR3: CASSSRGDEQYF
DNA: TGTGCCAGTAGTTCCAGGGGCGACGAGCAGTACTTC

V: TRBV7-9
D: TRBD1
J: TRBJ1-2
size: -
CDR3: CASSSGQGIYGYTF
DNA: TGTGCCAGCAGCTCGGGACAGGGTATCTATGGCTACACCTTC

V: TRBV30
D: TRBD2
J: TRBJ2-7
size: -
CDR3: CAWSVRLAVAYEQYF
DNA: TGTGCCTGGAGTGTGAGGCTAGCGGTGGCCTACGAGCAGTACTTC

V: TRBV5-5
D: TRBD1
J: TRBJ2-2
size: -
CDR3: CASSFRQGSGELFF
DNA: TGTGCCAGCAGCTTCCGACAGGGATCCGGGGAGCTGTTTTTT

V: TRBV4-1
D: -
J: TRBJ2-5
size: -
CDR3: CASSRAGGETQYF
DNA: TGCGCCAGCAGCCGAGCGGGTGGGGAGACCCAGTACTTC

V: TRBV7-9
D: -
J: TRBJ1-5
size: -
CDR3: CASAYSDRNQPQHF
DNA: TGTGCCAGCGCCTACTCGGACAGAAATCAGCCCCAGCATTTT

V: TRBV30
D: -
J: TRBJ2-5
size: -
CDR3: CAWSYSQETQYF
DNA: TGTGCCTGGAGTTATTCCCAAGAGACCCAGTACTTC

V: TRBV6-5
D: -
J: TRBJ1-5
size: -
CDR3: CASSAPGGAQHF
DNA: TGTGCCAGCAGTGCCCCGGGGGGGGCCCAGCATTTT

V: TRBV6-5
D: -
J: TRBJ1-2
size: -
CDR3: CASSYSMGANYGYTF
DNA: TGTGCCAGCAGTTACTCGATGGGAGCTAACTATGGCTACACCTTC

V: TRBV11-3
D: TRBD1
J: TRBJ2-1
size: -
CDR3: CASSSSDRGNEQFF
DNA: TGTGCCAGCAGCTCTTCGGACAGGGGTAATGAGCAGTTCTTC

V: TRBV30
D: TRBD1
J: TRBJ2-1
size: -
CDR3: CAWSVGQGLYNEQFF
DNA: TGTGCCTGGAGCGTTGGACAGGGGCTATACAATGAGCAGTTCTTC

V: TRBV6-1
D: TRBD1
J: TRBJ1-2
size: -
CDR3: CASSSLGQGSYGYTF
DNA: TGTGCCAGCAGTTCCTTGGGACAGGGTTCATATGGCTACACCTTC

V: TRBV5-1
D: TRBD2
J: TRBJ2-3
size: -
CDR3: CASSLYTSGSTDTQYF
DNA: TGCGCCAGCAGCTTGTATACTAGCGGATCCACAGATACGCAGTATTTT

V: TRBV5-1
D: TRBD1
J: TRBJ2-3
size: once
CDR3: CASSLGDRSTDTQYF
DNA: TGCGCCAGCAGCTTGGGGGACAGGAGCACAGATACGCAGTATTTT

V: TRBV7-9
D: TRBD1
J: TRBJ1-2
size: -
CDR3: CASSLGTGENGYTF
DNA: TGTGCCAGCAGCTTAGGGACAGGGGAGAATGGCTACACCTTC

V: TRBV6-1
D: TRBD1
J: TRBJ1-5
size: -
CDR3: CASSELSTGPEPQHF
DNA: TGTGCCAGCAGTGAGCTCTCGACAGGGCCGGAGCCCCAGCATTTT

V: TRBV28
D: TRBD1
J: TRBJ1-5
size: -
CDR3: CASSPGDRGHQPQHF
DNA: TGTGCCAGCAGCCCGGGGGACAGGGGTCATCAGCCCCAGCATTTT

V: TRBV13
D: TRBD2
J: TRBJ2-7
size: -
CDR3: CASSLASRLADTYEQYF
DNA: TGTGCCAGCAGCTTAGCCTCCCGCCTAGCGGACACCTACGAGCAGTACTTC

V: TRBV27
D: -
J: TRBJ2-7
size: -
CDR3: CASRRGGSTAYEQYF
DNA: TGTGCCAGCAGACGTGGGGGGTCGACAGCCTACGAGCAGTACTTC

V: TRBV18
D: TRBD1
J: TRBJ2-4
size: -
CDR3: CASSNRTGAVTRYF
DNA: TGTGCCAGCTCAAACCGGACAGGGGCAGTCACTCGGTACTTC

V: TRBV6-4
D: -
J: TRBJ2-3
size: -
CDR3: CASSDALATDTQYF
DNA: TGTGCCAGCAGTGATGCCTTGGCCACAGATACGCAGTATTTT

V: TRBV5-1
D: TRBD1
J: TRBJ2-1
size: -
CDR3: CASSLRGREQFF
DNA: TGCGCCAGCAGCTTGAGGGGGCGGGAGCAGTTCTTC

V: TRBV6-5
D: TRBD1
J: TRBJ2-7
size: -
CDR3: CASSSRWTGRYEQYF
DNA: TGTGCCAGCAGCTCTCGGTGGACAGGGCGGTACGAGCAGTACTTC

V: TRBV28
D: TRBD2
J: TRBJ2-3
size: -
CDR3: CASSRLAGEGTDTQYF
DNA: TGTGCCAGCAGCCGACTAGCGGGAGAAGGTACAGATACGCAGTATTTT

V: TRBV27
D: -
J: TRBJ1-1
size: -
CDR3: CASSLSRGNTEAFF
DNA: TGTGCCAGCAGTTTATCCAGGGGGAACACTGAAGCTTTCTTT

V: TRBV6-1
D: TRBD2
J: TRBJ2-7
size: -
CDR3: CASSSSGRGFEQYF
DNA: TGTGCCAGTTCCTCTAGCGGGAGAGGGTTCGAGCAGTACTTC

V: TRBV4-1
D: TRBD1
J: TRBJ2-7
size: -
CDR3: CASSRPPGQPYEQYF
DNA: TGCGCCAGCAGCCGGCCCCCGGGACAGCCCTACGAGCAGTACTTC

V: TRBV5-5
D: -
J: TRBJ2-3
size: -
CDR3: CASSSWPRGTVRTDTQYF
DNA: TGTGCCAGCAGCAGCTGGCCCCGGGGTACGGTGCGCACAGATACGCAGTATTTT

V: TRBV6-5
D: -
J: TRBJ2-1
size: -
CDR3: CASSYQGSIDEQFF
DNA: TGTGCCAGCAGTTACCAGGGTAGCATAGATGAGCAGTTCTTC

V: TRBV7-8
D: TRBD1
J: TRBJ1-2
size: -
CDR3: CASSFLDRGATSGYTF
DNA: TGTGCCAGCAGCTTCCTAGACAGGGGAGCAACTAGCGGCTACACCTTC